The 24 T cell receptor beta chains reported below all come from one sample, sequenced in a study of T cell clonality in common variable immunodeficiency. Method: immunoSEQ multiplex PCR; TCRdb's copy keeps in-frame clones and lacks some. This sample has about 66,000 clones, each found more than once. The material sequenced was peripheral blood mononuclear cells. These receptors were collected from a person aged 18 to 75 in good health.

This clone was observed at least ten times. The part of the CDR3 DNA that was read is TGTGCCAGCAGTAGACAGGGGTCGAACTATGGC. Protein: CASSRQGSNYG. The whole CDR3 protein reads CASSRQGSNYGYTF. The V gene is TRBV5-6, the J gene TRBJ1-2; 8 bases agree with TRBD1. Read data end 3 residues before the CDR3 end; the end is taken from the germline J gene. The V gene's germline CDR1 is SGHDT and CDR2 YYEEEE. The CDR3 totals 14 residues. The junction had 5 bases not matched to a gene; V was cut back by 5 bases and J by 2 bases.

Ten or more counts support this clone. The CDR3 DNA, read in part, is TGTGCCAGCTCACCAGCAGGGTCGGAATCACCC. This encodes CASSPAGSESP. The CDR3 as a whole reads CASSPAGSESPLHF. The chain combines TRBV18 with TRBJ1-6, with D possibly matching TRBD1 (5 bases). The CDR3 end lies 3 residues beyond the end of the read and is filled in from the germline J gene. The V end lost 2 bases, the J end lost 10 bases, and 12 bases lay between the germline ends. The CDR3 is made up of 14 amino acids. CDR1 and CDR2 (germline): KGHSH, LQKENI.

This clone was recorded at least ten times. The read ends 3 residues early relative to the CDR3; the germline J gene fills the gap. V is TRBV11-3 and J is TRBJ2-2, with a tentative D call TRBD1 (5 bases). V shed 3 bases and J shed 4 bases, with 6 bases lying between them. Germline loops: CDR1 SGHNT, CDR2 YENEEA. The CDR3 totals 13 residues. The sequenced CDR3 bases are TGTGCCAGCAGCTTTAGGGGCACCGGGGAG. This translates into CASSFRGTGE. The full CDR3 reads CASSFRGTGELFF. Combining the CDR3 with reference TRBV11-3 and TRBJ2-2 gives the whole variable domain EAGVVQSPRYKIIEKKQPVAFWCNPISGHNTLYWYLQNLGQGPELLIRYENEEAVDDSQLPKDRFSAERLKGVDSTLKIQPAELGDSAVYLCASSFRGTGELFFGEGSRLTVL.

This clone was observed at least ten times. The CDR3 extends 3 residues past the end of the read, so its final part is completed from the germline J gene. This chain uses TRBV14 with TRBJ2-5; maybe TRBD2 (5 bases). CDR3 size: 17 residues. From germline, CDR1 is SGHDN and CDR2 FVKESK. The V end lost 1 base, the J end lost 5 bases, and 20 bases lay between the germline ends. CDR3 DNA, as far as it was read: TGTGCCAGCAGCCAAGCCGAGATGCTAGCCTCCCAGGAGACC. It specifies CASSQAEMLASQET. The whole CDR3 reads CASSQAEMLASQETQYF.

This clone was observed at least ten times. The CDR3 end lies 3 residues beyond the end of the read and is filled in from the germline J gene. The chain has TRBV2 and TRBJ2-1; 7 nucleotides match TRBD2. J gave up 0 bases and V 8 bases, and 4 bases lay outside the gene matches. In germline, CDR1 is SNHLY, CDR2 FYNNEI. The CDR3 length is 14 residues. CDR3 bases read: TGTGCCAGCCGGCGGGGGAGCTCCTACAATGAG. This translates into CASRRGSSYNE. The full-length CDR3 reads as CASRRGSSYNEQFF.

Many counts were recorded for this clone. The read is 3 residues too short to cover the CDR3 end, so that end is filled in from the germline J gene. This chain connects TRBV4-1 to TRBJ2-5; 8 bases align to TRBD1. This CDR3 is built from 15 residues. Germline CDR1 is MGHRA and CDR2 is YSYEKL. Unmatched junction bases numbered 3, after V lost 2 bases and J lost 1 base. CDR3 residues: CASSQLDRGQETQYF. The DNA read from the CDR3 is TGCGCCAGCAGCCAACTAGACAGGGGCCAAGAGACC.

In the case of this clone: The CDR3 end is not reached by the read, which stops 3 residues before it; the germline J gene fills it in. This chain joins TRBV19 and TRBJ2-5; 7 nucleotides agree with TRBD1. The ends lost 3 bases at V and 4 bases at J; junction bases unmatched: 5. Germline CDR1 and CDR2: LNHDA and SQIVND (reference sequence). This CDR3 region has 14 residues. CDR3 in amino acids: CASSITGARETQYF. The part of the CDR3 DNA that was read is TGTGCCAGTAGTATTACAGGGGCGAGAGAGACC.

This clone showed up many times. The read halts 3 residues ahead of the CDR3 end, with the missing end drawn from the germline J gene. V usage is TRBV6-1 and J usage is TRBJ1-2; no firm D call. This CDR3 contains 14 residues. Germline CDR1 MNHNS, CDR2 SASEGT. The V and J ends lost 1 base and 4 bases respectively, with 10 bases between them. The covered CDR3 bases are TGTGCCAGCAGTGAAGATAACACCTCCTATGGC. Translating it yields CASSEDNTSYG. The complete CDR3 protein is CASSEDNTSYGYTF.

This clone showed up many times. Read coverage stops 3 residues before the CDR3 terminus; the germline J gene supplies the remainder. The V and J genes are TRBV30 and TRBJ1-1; 9 bases agree with TRBD1. Trimming cost V 3 bases and J 3 bases; bases outside gene matches: 2. Germline V gene lookup returns CDR1 GTSNPN and CDR2 SVGIG (reference sequence). The CDR3 totals 13 residues. CDR3 DNA, as far as it was read: TGTGCCTGGAGGGGACAGGGCTACACTGAA. Encoded protein: CAWRGQGYTE. Given in full, the CDR3 is CAWRGQGYTEAFF.

This clone was seen ten or more times. The CDR3 is cut off 3 residues early in the read; its end comes from the germline J gene. The genes are TRBV5-1 and TRBJ2-3; 10 positions agree with TRBD2. Per germline, CDR1 SGHRS and CDR2 YFSETQ. V lost 8 bases, J lost 6 bases, and 9 bases stayed unmatched. The length of the CDR3 is 14 residues. Incomplete CDR3 DNA: TGCGCCAGTGCTAGCGGGAGTTCAACCGATACG. Translated, it gives CASASGSSTDT. The complete CDR3 reads CASASGSSTDTQYF.

CDR3 in amino acids: CASSPQGGGYTF. Incomplete CDR3 DNA: TGTGCCAGCTCACCTCAGGGAGGTGGC. The V and J genes are TRBV18 and TRBJ1-2, with a possible D match to TRBD1 (5 bases). The observed sequence ends 3 residues before the CDR3 terminus, with the missing tail filled in from the germline J gene. CDR1 is KGHSH, CDR2 LQKENI, per germline. Trimming stripped 3 bases from V and 7 bases from J, with 9 bases between. The CDR3 loop spans 12 amino acids.

This clone was detected many times. The observed sequence ends 3 residues before the CDR3 terminus, with the missing tail filled in from the germline J gene. V and J are TRBV20-1 and TRBJ2-5, with a tentative D call TRBD2 (6 bases). The CDR3 loop spans 14 amino acids. V lost 6 bases and J 1 base, leaving 15 bases between the germline ends. The V gene's germline CDR1 is DFQATT and CDR2 SNEGSKA (reference sequence). The DNA read from the CDR3 is TGCAGTGCCGGGACTTTTACTGTCCAAGAGACC. Protein product: CSAGTFTVQET. The whole CDR3 sequence is CSAGTFTVQETQYF.

In its sample, this clone was seen many times. The read is 3 residues too short to cover the CDR3 end, so that end is filled in from the germline J gene. V gene TRBV29-1 combines with J gene TRBJ2-2; a possible D gene is TRBD1 (6 bases). Germline CDR1 and CDR2: SQVTM and ANQGSEA. The CDR3 has 12 amino acids. The V end was cut by 3 bases, the J end by 6 bases, with 8 bases between. The sequenced CDR3 bases are TGCAGCGTTGAGTACAGGGCCGGGGAG. Its protein product is CSVEYRAGE. The whole CDR3 reads CSVEYRAGELFF.

There are many counts of this clone. The sequenced fragment ends 3 residues before the CDR3 boundary, so the rest is inferred from the germline J gene. This sequence joins TRBV5-1 and TRBJ2-2, with D tentatively TRBD2 (5 bases). This CDR3 comprises 15 residues. Germline CDR1 SGHRS, CDR2 YFSETQ. V was pared by 0 bases and J by 5 bases, with 11 bases between. CDR3 region: CASSLDAGSTGELFF. CDR3 DNA (partial): TGCGCCAGCAGCTTGGATGCGGGTTCGACCGGGGAG. Looking up the rest from reference TRBV5-1 and TRBJ2-2 gives the full variable domain: KAGVTQTPRYLIKTRGQQVTLSCSPISGHRSVSWYQQTPGQGLQFLFEYFSETQRNKGNFPGRFSGRQFSNSRSEMNVSTLELGDSALYLCASSLDAGSTGELFFGEGSRLTVL.

This clone was seen ten or more times. The read terminates 3 residues before the CDR3 end, so the remaining end is supplied by the germline J gene. The chain is built from TRBV30 and TRBJ1-2; perhaps TRBD1 as D (5 bases). Looked up from germline, CDR1 is GTSNPN and CDR2 is SVGIG (reference sequence). Between the trimmed V and J ends, which lost 8 bases and 4 bases, there was a span of 8 bases. The CDR3 is made up of 10 amino acids. The CDR3 DNA, read in part, is TGTGCCGGGGGGGTCTATGGC. Encoded protein: CAGGVYG. The CDR3, in full, reads CAGGVYGYTF. Drawing the rest from reference TRBV30 and TRBJ1-2, the complete variable domain is SQTIHQWPATLVQPVGSPLSLECTVEGTSNPNLYWYRQAAGRGLQLLFYSVGIGQISSEVPQNLSASRPQDRQFILSSKKLLLSDSGFYLCAGGVYGYTFGSGTRLTVV.

This clone has ten or more counts. The read falls 3 residues short of the CDR3 end, and the missing part is taken from the germline J gene. The chain recombines TRBV28 with TRBJ2-7, with 7 positions matching TRBD1. Trimming removed 7 bases from V and 2 bases from J; junction bases left unmatched: 5. The CDR3 sequence is 13 residues long. Germline assignment: CDR1 MDHEN and CDR2 SYDVKM. The CDR3 is CASTWDSTYEQYF. The CDR3 bases that were read are TGTGCCAGCACTTGGGACAGTACCTACGAG.

At least ten counts were recorded for this clone. The read ends 3 residues early relative to the CDR3; the germline J gene fills the gap. The chain carries TRBV7-8 and TRBJ1-5; 9 nucleotides line up with TRBD1. CDR3 length: 17 amino acids. V dropped 1 base and J dropped 8; count of bases not matched to a gene: 12. Germline CDR1 is SGHVS and CDR2 is FQNEAQ. CDR3 loop: CASSLEQGAFQFEPQHF. The sequenced part of the CDR3 DNA is TGTGCCAGCAGCTTAGAACAGGGGGCGTTTCAATTTGAGCCC.

This clone was recorded a few times. CDR3 sequence reads: CARRRGGGGQETQYF. CDR3 bases read: TGTGCCCGGCGAAGGGGAGGCGGAGGGCAAGAGACC. The gene calls are TRBV30 and TRBJ2-5; TRBD2 is a possible D gene (6 bases). The missing CDR3 end, 3 residues past where the read stops, is filled in from the germline J gene. Trimming cost V 8 bases and J 2 bases, with 21 bases left between them. This CDR3 has 15 amino acids. Germline V lookup: CDR1 GTSNPN, CDR2 SVGIG (reference sequence).

Many counts were recorded for this clone. The read ends 3 residues early relative to the CDR3; the germline J gene fills the gap. This chain links TRBV7-8 with TRBJ2-1; 8 positions match TRBD2. The J segment lost 6 bases and the V segment lost 5 bases, leaving 12 bases of the junction unmatched. Germline V CDR1 and CDR2: SGHVS, FQNEAQ. The CDR3 is made up of 16 amino acids. The DNA read from the CDR3 is TGTGCCAGCAGCCTAATAGCGGGAAGGATTGGCAATGAG. Residues: CASSLIAGRIGNE. The CDR3 in its entirety is CASSLIAGRIGNEQFF.

Ten or more counts support this clone. The read ends 3 residues before the CDR3 terminus; that terminus is restored from the germline J gene. The chain combines TRBV6-1 with TRBJ1-3, with D perhaps matching TRBD1 (5 bases). V was shortened by 3 bases and J by 0 bases, with 9 bases between the two germline ends. Germline V CDR1 and CDR2: MNHNS, SASEGT. The CDR3 spans 15 residues. CDR3 sequence: CASSDHRYSGNTIYF. CDR3 DNA (partial): TGTGCCAGCAGTGACCACAGGTACTCTGGAAACACC.

This clone was counted at least ten times. One end of the junction is discordant with germline, which a read error may explain. Coverage ceases 3 residues before the CDR3 finishes, and the germline J gene fills in the end. V gene TRBV4-2 combines with J gene TRBJ1-4; D may be TRBD1 (5 bases). CDR3 length: 17 residues. CDR1 and CDR2 from the germline V gene are LGHNA and YNFKEQ. The CDR3 is CASSQDLGGRNNEKLFF. The sequenced CDR3 bases are TGCGCCAGCAGCCAAGATCTCGGGGGGAGGAACAATGAAAAA.

At least ten counts were recorded for this clone. The read terminates 3 residues before the CDR3 end, so the remaining end is supplied by the germline J gene. The rearrangement joins TRBV13 to TRBJ1-5; weak D call: TRBD1 (5 bases). Per germline, CDR1 PRHDT and CDR2 FYEKMQ (reference sequence). This CDR3 has 15 residues. V was clipped by 0 bases and J by 6 bases, with 12 bases between them. CDR3 DNA (partial): TGTGCCAGCAGCTTAGGGCGGGGGTCGGGTCAGCCC. It translates to CASSLGRGSGQP. In full, the CDR3 reads CASSLGRGSGQPQHF.

This clone was counted only a few times. From the germline J gene comes the end of the CDR3, since the read stops 3 residues before it. The chain links TRBV11-2 to TRBJ2-1; 12 nucleotides line up with TRBD2. With V trimmed by 2 bases and J by 8 bases, 4 bases remained unmatched. CDR3 length equals 15 residues. The germline V gene encodes CDR1 SGHAT and CDR2 FQNNGV. CDR3 DNA (partial): TGTGCCAGCAGCTTAACGACTAGCGGGAGAGATGAG. It translates to CASSLTTSGRDE. The CDR3 in its entirety is CASSLTTSGRDEQFF.

This clone came up many times. The read terminates 3 residues before the CDR3 end, so the remaining end is supplied by the germline J gene. The chain joins TRBV12-3 or TRBV12-4 to TRBJ2-1, with 13 bases fitting TRBD2. J was trimmed by 4 bases and V by 3 bases; bases with no gene match: 0. This CDR3 region has 15 residues. The sequenced part of the CDR3 DNA is TGTGCCAGCAGTTTGGGACTAGCGGGGTACAATGAG. Its protein is CASSLGLAGYNE. The whole CDR3 protein reads CASSLGLAGYNEQFF.